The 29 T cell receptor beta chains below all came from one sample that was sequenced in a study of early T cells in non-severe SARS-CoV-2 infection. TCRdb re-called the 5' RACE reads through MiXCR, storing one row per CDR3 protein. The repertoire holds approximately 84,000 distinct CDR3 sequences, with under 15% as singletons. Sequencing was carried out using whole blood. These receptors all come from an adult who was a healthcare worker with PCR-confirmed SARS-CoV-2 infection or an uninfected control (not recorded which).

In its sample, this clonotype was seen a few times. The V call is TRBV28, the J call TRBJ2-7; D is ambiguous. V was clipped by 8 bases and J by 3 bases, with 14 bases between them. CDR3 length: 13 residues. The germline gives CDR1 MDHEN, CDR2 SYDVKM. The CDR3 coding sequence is TGTGCCAGCCCTACCATCGTTTTCTACGAGCAGTACTTC. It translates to CASPTIVFYEQYF.

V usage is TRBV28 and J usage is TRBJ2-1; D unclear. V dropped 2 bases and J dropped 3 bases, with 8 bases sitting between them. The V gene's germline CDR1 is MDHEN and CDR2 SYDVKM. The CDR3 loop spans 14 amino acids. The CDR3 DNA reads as TGTGCCAGCAGTTTACACGGCGTCTACAATGAGCAGTTCTTC. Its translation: CASSLHGVYNEQFF.

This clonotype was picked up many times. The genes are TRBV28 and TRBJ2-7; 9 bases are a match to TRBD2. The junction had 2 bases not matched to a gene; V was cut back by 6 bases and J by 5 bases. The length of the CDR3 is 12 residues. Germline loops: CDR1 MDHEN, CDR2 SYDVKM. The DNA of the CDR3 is TGTGCCAGCAGCTTAGCGGGGGACGAGCAGTACTTC. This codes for CASSLAGDEQYF.

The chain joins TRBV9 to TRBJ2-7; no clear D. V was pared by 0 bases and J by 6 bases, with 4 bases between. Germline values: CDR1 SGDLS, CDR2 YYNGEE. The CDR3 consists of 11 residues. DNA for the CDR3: TGTGCCAGCAGCGTAGGTCGCGAGCAGTACTTC. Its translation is CASSVGREQYF.

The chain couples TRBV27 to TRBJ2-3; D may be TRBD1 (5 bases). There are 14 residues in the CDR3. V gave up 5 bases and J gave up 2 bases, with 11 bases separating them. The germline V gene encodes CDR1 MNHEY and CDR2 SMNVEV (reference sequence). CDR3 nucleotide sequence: TGTGCCAGCAGTCCAACAGGTGCCACAGATACGCAGTATTTT. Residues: CASSPTGATDTQYF.

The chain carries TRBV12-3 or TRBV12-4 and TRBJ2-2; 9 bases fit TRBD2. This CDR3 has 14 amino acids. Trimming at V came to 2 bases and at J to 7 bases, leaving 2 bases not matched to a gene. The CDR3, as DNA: TGTGCCAGCAGTTTACTAGCGGGAAACGGGGAGCTGTTTTTT. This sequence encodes CASSLLAGNGELFF.

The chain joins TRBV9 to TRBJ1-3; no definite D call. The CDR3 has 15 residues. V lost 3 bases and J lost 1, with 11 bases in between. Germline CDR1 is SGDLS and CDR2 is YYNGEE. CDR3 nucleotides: TGTGCCAGCAGCGCCGGCAGGAAATCTGGAAACACCATATATTTT. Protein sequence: CASSAGRKSGNTIYF.

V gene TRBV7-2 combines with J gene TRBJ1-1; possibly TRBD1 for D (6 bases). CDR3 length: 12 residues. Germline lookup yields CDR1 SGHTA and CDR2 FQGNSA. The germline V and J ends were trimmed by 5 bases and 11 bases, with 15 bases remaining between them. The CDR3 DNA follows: TGTGCCAGCAGCACACCGACAGGAACGGCTTTCTTT. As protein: CASSTPTGTAFF.

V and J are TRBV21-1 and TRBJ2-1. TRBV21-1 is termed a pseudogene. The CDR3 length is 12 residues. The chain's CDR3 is CASSPPYNEQFF. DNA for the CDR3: TGTGCCAGCTCCCCACCCTACAATGAGCAGTTCTTC.

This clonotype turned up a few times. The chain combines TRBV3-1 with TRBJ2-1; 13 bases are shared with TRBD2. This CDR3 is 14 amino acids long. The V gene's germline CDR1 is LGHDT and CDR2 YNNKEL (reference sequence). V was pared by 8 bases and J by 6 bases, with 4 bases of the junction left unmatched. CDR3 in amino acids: CASGLAGDFNEQFF. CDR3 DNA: TGTGCCAGCGGACTAGCGGGAGACTTCAATGAGCAGTTCTTC.

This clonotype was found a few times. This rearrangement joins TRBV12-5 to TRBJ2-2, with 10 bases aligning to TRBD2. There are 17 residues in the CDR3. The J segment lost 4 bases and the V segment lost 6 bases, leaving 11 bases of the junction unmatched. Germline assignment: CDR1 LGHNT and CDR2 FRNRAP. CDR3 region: CASGYEAGGLGTGELFF. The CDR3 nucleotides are TGTGCTAGTGGCTACGAAGCGGGAGGGCTTGGCACCGGGGAGCTGTTTTTT.

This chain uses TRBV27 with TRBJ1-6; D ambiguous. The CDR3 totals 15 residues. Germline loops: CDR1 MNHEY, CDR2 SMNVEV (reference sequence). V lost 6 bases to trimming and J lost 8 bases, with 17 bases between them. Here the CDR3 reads CASRVDVAVDSPLHF. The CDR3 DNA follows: TGTGCCAGCAGGGTAGATGTGGCGGTAGATTCACCCCTCCACTTT.

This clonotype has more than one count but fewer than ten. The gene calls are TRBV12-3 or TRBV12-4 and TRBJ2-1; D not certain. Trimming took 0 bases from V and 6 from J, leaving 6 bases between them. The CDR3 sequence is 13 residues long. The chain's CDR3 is CASSLALPNEQFF. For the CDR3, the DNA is TGTGCCAGCAGTTTAGCGCTGCCCAATGAGCAGTTCTTC.

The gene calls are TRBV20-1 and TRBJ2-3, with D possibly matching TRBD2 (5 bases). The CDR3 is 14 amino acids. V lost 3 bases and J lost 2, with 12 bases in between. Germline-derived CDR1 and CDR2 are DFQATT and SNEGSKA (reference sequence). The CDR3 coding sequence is TGCAGTGCTAGTAGAGAGGGCCACACAGATACGCAGTATTTT. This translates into CSASREGHTDTQYF.

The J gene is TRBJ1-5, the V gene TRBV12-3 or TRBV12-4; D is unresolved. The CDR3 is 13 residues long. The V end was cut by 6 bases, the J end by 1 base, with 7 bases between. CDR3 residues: CASSEQSNQPQHF. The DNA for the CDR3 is TGTGCCAGCAGCGAGCAGAGCAATCAGCCCCAGCATTTT.

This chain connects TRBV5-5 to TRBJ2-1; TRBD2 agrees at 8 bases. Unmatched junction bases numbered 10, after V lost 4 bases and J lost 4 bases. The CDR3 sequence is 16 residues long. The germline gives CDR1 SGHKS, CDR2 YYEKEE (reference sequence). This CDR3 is CASSPSSGTLYNEQFF. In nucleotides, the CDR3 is TGTGCCAGCAGCCCAAGTAGCGGGACATTATACAATGAGCAGTTCTTC.

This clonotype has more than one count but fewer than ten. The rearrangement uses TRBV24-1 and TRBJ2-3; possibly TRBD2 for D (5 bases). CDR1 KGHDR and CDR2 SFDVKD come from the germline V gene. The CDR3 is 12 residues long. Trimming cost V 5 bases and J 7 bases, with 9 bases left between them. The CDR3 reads CATSGETYTQYF. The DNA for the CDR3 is TGTGCCACCAGTGGGGAGACGTATACGCAGTATTTT.

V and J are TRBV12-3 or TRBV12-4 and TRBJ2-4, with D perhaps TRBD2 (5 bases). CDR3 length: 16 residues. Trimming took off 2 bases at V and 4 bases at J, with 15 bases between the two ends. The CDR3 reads CASSLNTGTTKNIQYF. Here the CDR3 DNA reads TGTGCCAGCAGTTTAAATACGGGAACTACAAAAAACATTCAGTACTTC.

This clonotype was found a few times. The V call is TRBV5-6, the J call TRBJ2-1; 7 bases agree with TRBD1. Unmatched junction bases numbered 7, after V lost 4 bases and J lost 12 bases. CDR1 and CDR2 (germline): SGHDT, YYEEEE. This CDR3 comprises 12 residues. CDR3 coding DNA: TGTGCCAGCAGCCTCTCGACAGGGCCGCAGTTCTTC. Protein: CASSLSTGPQFF.

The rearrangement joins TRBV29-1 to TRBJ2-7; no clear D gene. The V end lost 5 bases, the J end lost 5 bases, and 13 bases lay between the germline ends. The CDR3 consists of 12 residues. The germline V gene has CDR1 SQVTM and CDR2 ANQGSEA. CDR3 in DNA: TGCAGCGTTCAAACGGGTCCCGACGAGCAGTACTTC. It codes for CSVQTGPDEQYF.

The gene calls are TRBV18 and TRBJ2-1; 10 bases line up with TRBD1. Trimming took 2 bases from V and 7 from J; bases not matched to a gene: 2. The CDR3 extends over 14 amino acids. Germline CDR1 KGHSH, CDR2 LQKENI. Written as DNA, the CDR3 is TGTGCCAGCTCACCAGGGACAGGGGAAAATGAGCAGTTCTTC. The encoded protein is CASSPGTGENEQFF.

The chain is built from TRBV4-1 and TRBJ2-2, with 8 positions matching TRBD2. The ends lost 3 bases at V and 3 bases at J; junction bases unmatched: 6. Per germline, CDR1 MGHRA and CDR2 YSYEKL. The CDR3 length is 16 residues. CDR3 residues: CASSHDLAGDTGELFF. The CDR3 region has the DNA TGCGCCAGCAGCCACGACCTAGCGGGTGACACCGGGGAGCTGTTTTTT.

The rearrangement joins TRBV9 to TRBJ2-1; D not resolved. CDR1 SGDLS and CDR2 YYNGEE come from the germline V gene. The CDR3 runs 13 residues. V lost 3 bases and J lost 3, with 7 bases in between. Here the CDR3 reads CASSGLVYNEQFF. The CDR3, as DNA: TGTGCCAGCAGCGGACTCGTCTACAATGAGCAGTTCTTC.

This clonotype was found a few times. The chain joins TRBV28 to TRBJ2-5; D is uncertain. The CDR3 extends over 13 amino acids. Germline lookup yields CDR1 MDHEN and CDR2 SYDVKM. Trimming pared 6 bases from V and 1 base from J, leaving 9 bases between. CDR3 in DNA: TGTGCCAGCAGCTGGCTCAGCCAAGAGACCCAGTACTTC. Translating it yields CASSWLSQETQYF.

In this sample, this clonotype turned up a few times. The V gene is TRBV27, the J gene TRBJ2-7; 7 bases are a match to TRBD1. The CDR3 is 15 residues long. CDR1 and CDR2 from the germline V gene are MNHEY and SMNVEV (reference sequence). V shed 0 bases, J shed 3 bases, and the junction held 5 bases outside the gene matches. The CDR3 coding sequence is TGTGCCAGCAGTTTATCTGGGGGACAGAACTACGAGCAGTACTTC. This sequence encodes CASSLSGGQNYEQYF.

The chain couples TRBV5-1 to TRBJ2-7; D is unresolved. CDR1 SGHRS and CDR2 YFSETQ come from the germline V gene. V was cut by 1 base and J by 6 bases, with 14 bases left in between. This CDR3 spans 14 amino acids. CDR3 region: CASSLTYLNGEQYF. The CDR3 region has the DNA TGCGCCAGCAGCTTGACCTATCTGAACGGCGAGCAGTACTTC. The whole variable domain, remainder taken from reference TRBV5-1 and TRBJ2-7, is KAGVTQTPRYLIKTRGQQVTLSCSPISGHRSVSWYQQTPGQGLQFLFEYFSETQRNKGNFPGRFSGRQFSNSRSEMNVSTLELGDSALYLCASSLTYLNGEQYFGPGTRLTVT.

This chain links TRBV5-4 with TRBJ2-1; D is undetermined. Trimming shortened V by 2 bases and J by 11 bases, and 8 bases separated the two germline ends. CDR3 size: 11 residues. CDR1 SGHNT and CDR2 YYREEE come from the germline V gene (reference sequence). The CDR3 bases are TGTGCCAGCAGCTTTGGTGACCAGCAGTTCTTC. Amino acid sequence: CASSFGDQQFF.

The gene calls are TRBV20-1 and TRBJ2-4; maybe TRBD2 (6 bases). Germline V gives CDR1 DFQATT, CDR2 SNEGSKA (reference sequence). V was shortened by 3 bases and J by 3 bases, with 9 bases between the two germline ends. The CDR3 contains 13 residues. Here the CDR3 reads CSASGSVKNIQYF. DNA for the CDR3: TGCAGTGCTAGCGGGAGTGTCAAAAACATTCAGTACTTC.

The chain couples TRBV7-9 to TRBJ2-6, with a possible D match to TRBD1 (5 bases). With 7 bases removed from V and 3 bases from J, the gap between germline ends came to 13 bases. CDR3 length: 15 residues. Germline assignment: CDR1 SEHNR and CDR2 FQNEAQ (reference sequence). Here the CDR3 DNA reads TGTGCCAGCAAAGAGCAGGGTGTTGGGGCCAACGTCCTGACTTTC. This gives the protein CASKEQGVGANVLTF.